Below are 21 T cell receptor beta chains sequenced from a single sample in a study of T cells after yellow fever vaccination. Using its own MiXCR run on the 5' RACE reads, TCRdb lists one record per CDR3 protein. This table has hundreds of thousands of distinct CDR3 sequences, approximately 15% appearing once. Sequenced here: PBMCs, sampled on the day of the yellow fever booster vaccination. The origin of the receptors is a man aged 25 to 40 who received the YFV17D yellow fever vaccine.

This chain connects TRBV5-1 to TRBJ2-2, with TRBD2 identical over 9 bases. The length of the CDR3 is 15 residues. Germline CDR1 is SGHRS and CDR2 is YFSETQ. Trimming took 5 bases from V and 8 from J; bases not matched to a gene: 10. CDR3 nucleotide sequence: TGCGCCAGCAGTTCCGCAGCGGGAGGTTCTGGGGAGCTGTTTTTT. Protein product: CASSSAAGGSGELFF.

Many counts were recorded for this clonotype. The V gene is TRBV20-1, the J gene TRBJ1-5; no clear D. Trimming removed 6 bases from V and 0 bases from J, with 12 bases in between. Germline CDR1 DFQATT, CDR2 SNEGSKA (reference sequence). The CDR3 sequence is 14 residues long. DNA of the CDR3: TGCAGTGCCGGAGGGCAGCATAGCAATCAGCCCCAGCATTTT. The encoded protein is CSAGGQHSNQPQHF.

This clonotype was seen only a few times. This chain connects TRBV4-3 to TRBJ1-2; D ambiguous. Looked up from germline, CDR1 is LGHNA and CDR2 is YSLEER. Trimming took off 3 bases at V and 3 bases at J, with 14 bases between the two ends. The CDR3 length is 15 residues. CDR3 loop: CASSHPGRGDYGYTF. CDR3 nucleotide sequence: TGCGCCAGCAGCCACCCTGGTCGGGGTGACTATGGCTACACCTTC.

The V call is TRBV3-1, the J call TRBJ2-7; TRBD2 aligns across 8 bases. CDR3 length: 16 residues. V lost 2 bases, J lost 4 bases, and 10 bases stayed unmatched. Germline assignment: CDR1 LGHDT and CDR2 YNNKEL (reference sequence). CDR3 in DNA: TGTGCCAGCAGCCAACGAGCGGGAGTCCCTCCTTACGAGCAGTACTTC. Amino acid sequence: CASSQRAGVPPYEQYF.

The rearrangement joins TRBV10-1 to TRBJ2-1; 7 bases line up with TRBD2. V trimming: 4 bases; J trimming: 6 bases; junction bases outside the gene matches: 6. The germline V gene has CDR1 WNHNN and CDR2 SYGVQD (reference sequence). This CDR3 is built from 14 residues. CDR3 loop: CASSVAGVGNEQFF. The CDR3 DNA sequence: TGCGCCAGCAGTGTTGCGGGAGTTGGCAATGAGCAGTTCTTC.

V is TRBV11-1 and J is TRBJ2-7; 9 bases are shared with TRBD1. The CDR3 loop spans 15 amino acids. Germline CDR1 and CDR2: SGHAT and FQDESV (reference sequence). Trimming at V came to 8 bases and at J to 3 bases, leaving 11 bases not matched to a gene. The CDR3 reads CASGSGQGPYYEQYF. CDR3 in DNA: TGTGCCAGCGGATCGGGACAGGGACCTTACTACGAGCAGTACTTC. Complete variable domain (other parts from reference TRBV11-1 and TRBJ2-7): EAEVAQSPRYKITEKSQAVAFWCDPISGHATLYWYRQILGQGPELLVQFQDESVVDDSQLPKDRFSAERLKGVDSTLKIQPAELGDSAMYLCASGSGQGPYYEQYFGPGTRLTVT.

This clonotype has just a few counts. This chain's CDR3 is CSARRDRVETQYF. The CDR3 DNA sequence: TGCAGTGCTAGAAGGGACAGGGTAGAGACCCAGTACTTC. The chain has TRBV20-1 and TRBJ2-5; 9 positions match TRBD1. With V trimmed by 2 bases and J by 4 bases, 2 bases remained unmatched. The CDR3 is 13 amino acids. The germline V gene has CDR1 DFQATT and CDR2 SNEGSKA (reference sequence).

The chain links TRBV6-2 or TRBV6-3 to TRBJ2-5; D remains unclear. The CDR3 consists of 15 residues. CDR1 is MNHEY and CDR2 is SVGEGT in the germline V gene. V lost 1 base and J 5 bases, leaving 14 bases between the germline ends. Here the CDR3 DNA reads TGTGCCAGCAGTTACTACGGGCTCGGCTGGGAGACCCAGTACTTC. Protein: CASSYYGLGWETQYF.

This clonotype was found a few times. This rearrangement joins TRBV5-1 to TRBJ2-3, with 8 bases fitting TRBD1. J was trimmed by 3 bases and V by 0 bases; bases with no gene match: 6. This CDR3 has 16 amino acids. Germline assignment: CDR1 SGHRS and CDR2 YFSETQ. The CDR3 DNA follows: TGCGCCAGCAGCTTGGCCCCTCAGGGGGCAACAGATACGCAGTATTTT. Protein: CASSLAPQGATDTQYF.

The V call is TRBV14, the J call TRBJ2-1; 15 nucleotides align to TRBD2. J lost 9 bases, V lost 1 base, and 4 bases had no gene match. The CDR3 loop spans 16 amino acids. CDR1 and CDR2 (germline): SGHDN, FVKESK. CDR3 sequence (DNA): TGTGCCAGCAGCCAAGGGACTAGCGGGAGGGCCAGTGAGCAGTTCTTC. Amino acids: CASSQGTSGRASEQFF.

The chain is built from TRBV7-2 and TRBJ2-1, with D unresolved. V was shortened by 5 bases and J by 6 bases, with 14 bases between the two germline ends. The CDR3 loop spans 14 amino acids. In germline, CDR1 is SGHTA, CDR2 FQGNSA. The chain's CDR3 is CASSARPVPNEQFF. The CDR3 region has the DNA TGTGCCAGCAGCGCCCGCCCCGTCCCCAATGAGCAGTTCTTC. Combining the CDR3 with reference TRBV7-2 and TRBJ2-1 gives the whole variable domain GAGVSQSPSNKVTEKGKDVELRCDPISGHTALYWYRQSLGQGLEFLIYFQGNSAPDKSGLPSDRFSAERTGGSVSTLTIQRTQQEDSAVYLCASSARPVPNEQFFGPGTRLTVL.

V is TRBV7-2 and J is TRBJ1-1; D uncertain. Trimming removed 8 bases from V and 0 bases from J, with 7 bases in between. This CDR3 is built from 12 residues. Germline values: CDR1 SGHTA, CDR2 FQGNSA. DNA of the CDR3: TGTGCCAGCGACGGGATGAACACTGAAGCTTTCTTT. Translated, it gives CASDGMNTEAFF. Variable domain in full (rest from reference TRBV7-2 and TRBJ1-1): GAGVSQSPSNKVTEKGKDVELRCDPISGHTALYWYRQSLGQGLEFLIYFQGNSAPDKSGLPSDRFSAERTGGSVSTLTIQRTQQEDSAVYLCASDGMNTEAFFGQGTRLTVV.

This sequence joins TRBV4-2 and TRBJ2-1; 7 nucleotides match TRBD2. There are 16 residues in the CDR3. Trimming at V came to 0 bases and at J to 2 bases, leaving 4 bases not matched to a gene. The germline gives CDR1 LGHNA, CDR2 YNFKEQ. The CDR3 nucleotides read TGTGCCAGCAGCCAAGACGCGGGAGCCCCCTACAATGAGCAGTTCTTC. Translated: CASSQDAGAPYNEQFF.

This clonotype has a count of ten or more. CDR3 in DNA: TGTGCCAGCAGCCGGACTAGCGGGAGCTCCTACGAGCAGTACTTC. It codes for CASSRTSGSSYEQYF. The rearrangement uses TRBV6-2 or TRBV6-3 and TRBJ2-7; 13 bases map to TRBD2. The CDR3 is 15 residues long. CDR1 and CDR2 from the germline V gene are MNHEY and SVGEGT. Trimming at V came to 6 bases and at J to 0 bases, leaving 2 bases not matched to a gene.

The genes are TRBV15 and TRBJ1-5; the D is unclear. Trimming left V 7 bases short and J 6 bases short, with 19 bases between. The CDR3 has 15 residues. In germline, CDR1 is LNHNV, CDR2 YYDKDF (reference sequence). CDR3 amino acids: CATNPGRGPSQPQHF. Here the CDR3 DNA reads TGTGCCACCAACCCAGGACGCGGGCCCAGTCAGCCCCAGCATTTT.

The chain couples TRBV6-2 or TRBV6-3 to TRBJ2-7; D is unclear. Looked up from germline, CDR1 is MNHEY and CDR2 is SVGEGT. The CDR3 is 15 residues long. Between the trimmed V and J ends, which lost 1 base and 0 bases, there was a span of 10 bases. As DNA, the CDR3 is TGTGCCAGCAGTTACTACGGAAGTCGCTCCTACGAGCAGTACTTC. Protein sequence: CASSYYGSRSYEQYF.

This clonotype was detected many times. The CDR3 region is CSARPGGTPYNEQFF. Written as DNA, the CDR3 is TGCAGTGCTAGACCCGGGGGGACCCCCTACAATGAGCAGTTCTTC. The chain employs TRBV20-1 and TRBJ2-1; the match to TRBD2 covers 7 bases. Germline CDR1 is DFQATT and CDR2 is SNEGSKA (reference sequence). The CDR3 runs 15 residues. V shed 2 bases, J shed 2 bases, and the junction held 6 bases outside the gene matches.

The CDR3 region has the DNA TGTGCCAGCTCACTAACGGGACTAGCGGGAGGCAGGACCGGGGAGCTGTTTTTT. Amino acids: CASSLTGLAGGRTGELFF. The chain employs TRBV18 and TRBJ2-2; 15 bases match TRBD2. The CDR3 is made up of 18 amino acids. J was trimmed by 5 bases and V by 4 bases; bases with no gene match: 8. Germline V gives CDR1 KGHSH, CDR2 LQKENI.

The chain uses TRBV27 and TRBJ2-1; weak D call: TRBD2 (6 bases). This CDR3 is 15 amino acids long. The germline V and J ends were trimmed by 5 bases and 7 bases, with 18 bases remaining between them. Per germline, CDR1 MNHEY and CDR2 SMNVEV (reference sequence). For the CDR3, the DNA is TGTGCCAGCAGTAGGCCGGGAGCATTGGGAAATGAGCAGTTCTTC. Encoded protein: CASSRPGALGNEQFF.

This clonotype has only a few counts. The gene calls are TRBV5-1 and TRBJ1-5; possibly TRBD1 for D (5 bases). CDR1 is SGHRS, CDR2 YFSETQ, per germline. Trimming pared 1 base from V and 2 bases from J, leaving 10 bases between. This CDR3 contains 15 residues. CDR3: CASSLTGQGNQPQHF. As DNA, the CDR3 is TGCGCCAGCAGCTTGACGGGGCAGGGCAATCAGCCCCAGCATTTT.

This clonotype was seen only a few times. CDR3 DNA: TGTGCCAGCAGTCGAGGGAACCGGGGCAATGAAAAACTGTTTTTT. This translates into CASSRGNRGNEKLFF. The chain recombines TRBV25-1 with TRBJ1-4, with a possible D match to TRBD1 (5 bases). V lost 5 bases, J lost 5 bases, and 15 bases lay in between. CDR1 is MGHDK, CDR2 SYGVNS, per germline. The CDR3 extends over 15 amino acids.